This entry lists 9 T cell receptor beta chains sequenced from one sample in a study of CD8 T cells in ankylosing spondylitis. Points from the study as a whole: Apparently characteristic of ankylosing spondylitis blood was a TCR beta motif (fewer than 10 highly homologous variants).

These receptors' antigens are unknown. TCRdb re-analysed the 5' RACE reads in MiXCR, keeping a single row per CDR3 protein. The top ten hold more than 0.5% of the sample, which has around 770,000 distinct CDR3 sequences, approximately 12% seen once. Sequencing used blood, either unsorted or a sorted T cell fraction (not recorded which). The receptors stem from a male donor with ankylosing spondylitis.

This clonotype has a handful of counts. The chain couples TRBV15 to TRBJ2-5, with D perhaps being TRBD1 or TRBD2 (5 bases each). The CDR3 has 14 residues. V lost 1 base to trimming and J lost 7 bases, with 13 bases between them. From germline, CDR1 is LNHNV and CDR2 YYDKDF (reference sequence). In DNA form, the CDR3 reads TGTGCCACCAGCAGAGGCAGGGACGAGGGGACCCAGTACTTC. Translation gives CATSRGRDEGTQYF.

This clonotype was counted ten times or more. The gene calls are TRBV4-3 and TRBJ2-3; perhaps TRBD1 as D (5 bases). CDR1 and CDR2 from the germline V gene are LGHNA and YSLEER. Trimming removed 4 bases at V and 4 bases at J, with 21 bases between. The CDR3 length is 17 residues. The CDR3 DNA follows: TGCGCCAGCAGCCCACGCACCTTCGGCGAAGGGGCAGATACGCAGTATTTT. Translated: CASSPRTFGEGADTQYF.

This clonotype came up a few times. The genes are TRBV20-1 and TRBJ1-3; 8 bases map to TRBD1. The junction had 3 bases not matched to a gene; V was cut back by 2 bases and J by 0 bases. The germline V gene encodes CDR1 DFQATT and CDR2 SNEGSKA (reference sequence). The CDR3 runs 15 residues. The CDR3 DNA follows: TGCAGTGCTAGATCGGGACAGGCCTCTGGAAACACCATATATTTT. Translation: CSARSGQASGNTIYF.

This clonotype showed up many times. The chain employs TRBV6-1 and TRBJ2-2; TRBD1 agrees at 7 bases. Per the germline V gene, CDR1 is MNHNS and CDR2 is SASEGT. V shed 6 bases and J 3 bases; nucleotides not matched to a gene: 16. The CDR3 covers 18 residues. In nucleotides, the CDR3 is TGTGCCAGCAGAGCCTACAGGGGTTCTATGCGAGACACCGGGGAGCTGTTTTTT. Its protein is CASRAYRGSMRDTGELFF.

The chain employs TRBV30 and TRBJ1-2; TRBD1 agrees at 9 bases. This CDR3 comprises 16 residues. The V gene end was trimmed by 2 bases and the J gene end by 4 bases; junction bases not matched to a gene: 11. Germline CDR1 is GTSNPN and CDR2 is SVGIG (reference sequence). The CDR3, as DNA: TGTGCCTGGAGTCGGGACAGGGCGGTAATTAGCTATGGCTACACCTTC. Its translation is CAWSRDRAVISYGYTF.

This clonotype was observed at least ten times. The gene calls are TRBV12-3 or TRBV12-4 and TRBJ2-3, with 7 bases that match TRBD2. With 2 bases clipped from V and 6 bases from J, the junction kept 5 bases outside the gene matches. CDR3 size: 14 residues. CDR3 bases: TGTGCCAGCAGTTTAAACGGGGGGAGGGATACGCAGTATTTT. Protein product: CASSLNGGRDTQYF.

This clonotype came up many times. The chain combines TRBV6-5 with TRBJ2-5; no reliable D call. Germline V gives CDR1 MNHEY, CDR2 SVGAGI. The V end lost 7 bases, the J end lost 7 bases, and 7 bases lay between the germline ends. The CDR3 runs to 10 residues. This CDR3 reads CASNFPTQYF. CDR3 bases: TGTGCCAGCAACTTCCCGACCCAGTACTTC.

This clonotype showed up just a few times. The chain is built from TRBV7-2 and TRBJ2-1; D possibly corresponds to TRBD1 (5 bases). The CDR3 is 15 residues long. The ends were cut back, 5 bases at V and 2 bases at J, with 13 bases in the middle. Germline V gene data show CDR1 as SGHTA and CDR2 as FQGNSA. This chain's CDR3 is CASSLGPVAYNEQFF. The CDR3 DNA is TGTGCCAGCAGCCTGGGGCCGGTGGCCTACAATGAGCAGTTCTTC. Complete variable domain (other parts from reference TRBV7-2 and TRBJ2-1): GAGVSQSPSNKVTEKGKDVELRCDPISGHTALYWYRQSLGQGLEFLIYFQGNSAPDKSGLPSDRFSAERTGGSVSTLTIQRTQQEDSAVYLCASSLGPVAYNEQFFGPGTRLTVL.

This clonotype was detected ten times or more. V usage is TRBV6-5 and J usage is TRBJ1-5; D remains unclear. Germline V CDR1 and CDR2: MNHEY, SVGAGI. Trimming cost V 0 bases and J 2 bases, with 5 bases left between them. The CDR3 has 14 residues. CDR3: CASSYSSGNQPQHF. The CDR3 bases are TGTGCCAGCAGTTACTCGTCAGGCAATCAGCCCCAGCATTTT.